These T cell receptor beta chains were read from a single sample in a study of blood T cell repertoires in COVID-19. Data came from immunoSEQ multiplex PCR; TCRdb stores just in-frame clones and leaves some out. The sample lists around 120,000 clones, 78% occurring once. What was sequenced was peripheral blood. The receptors here all came from a man between 70 and 80 years old with acute or convalescent COVID-19. CDR3s include the opening cysteine and the closing phenylalanine or tryptophan. Fields, in order: V gene, CDR3 length, J gene, D gene, clone size, CDR3 protein, CDR3 DNA. D genes are given only for firm matches. The listing skips clone size in some rows; elsewhere it reads once, few, many or a size class.

v_call: TRBV5-4
cdr3_length: 15
j_call: TRBJ2-3
d_call: TRBD2
clone_size: -
cdr3_aa: CASSERGGMSDTQYF
cdr3_nt: TGTGCCAGCAGTGAGCGGGGAGGTATGTCAGATACGCAGTATTTT

v_call: TRBV6-2/TRBV6-3
cdr3_length: 15
j_call: TRBJ1-1
d_call: TRBD1
clone_size: -
cdr3_aa: CASSRQGADNTEAFF
cdr3_nt: TGTGCCAGCAGCCGACAGGGGGCAGATAACACTGAAGCTTTCTTT

v_call: TRBV7-9
cdr3_length: 16
j_call: TRBJ2-2
d_call: -
clone_size: -
cdr3_aa: CASGNYRDTGTGELFF
cdr3_nt: TGTGCCAGCGGGAATTATCGGGACACGGGCACCGGGGAGCTGTTTTTT

v_call: TRBV6-5
cdr3_length: 15
j_call: TRBJ1-2
d_call: TRBD1
clone_size: -
cdr3_aa: CASSLRDRGAYGYTF
cdr3_nt: TGTGCCAGCAGTCTCCGGGACAGGGGGGCCTATGGCTACACCTTC

v_call: TRBV18
cdr3_length: 17
j_call: TRBJ2-1
d_call: -
clone_size: -
cdr3_aa: CASSPPNRGSWDNEQFF
cdr3_nt: TGTGCCAGCTCACCACCGAATAGGGGGTCTTGGGACAATGAGCAGTTCTTC

v_call: TRBV5-1
cdr3_length: 14
j_call: TRBJ1-1
d_call: TRBD1
clone_size: -
cdr3_aa: CASSVQGVGTEAFF
cdr3_nt: TGCGCCAGCAGCGTTCAGGGGGTTGGTACTGAAGCTTTCTTT

v_call: TRBV25-1
cdr3_length: 15
j_call: TRBJ1-4
d_call: TRBD1
clone_size: -
cdr3_aa: CASSPGTGPNEKLFF
cdr3_nt: TGTGCCAGCAGCCCCGGGACAGGGCCTAATGAAAAACTGTTTTTT

v_call: TRBV19
cdr3_length: 14
j_call: TRBJ1-1
d_call: TRBD1
clone_size: -
cdr3_aa: CASTHPGTAGEAFF
cdr3_nt: TGTGCCAGTACCCACCCCGGGACAGCGGGTGAAGCTTTCTTT

v_call: TRBV19
cdr3_length: 15
j_call: TRBJ2-7
d_call: -
clone_size: -
cdr3_aa: CASSPDRWELYEQYF
cdr3_nt: TGTGCCAGTAGCCCCGACAGGTGGGAGTTGTACGAGCAGTACTTC

v_call: TRBV6-2/TRBV6-3
cdr3_length: 17
j_call: TRBJ2-1
d_call: -
clone_size: -
cdr3_aa: CASSYSTPGISYNEQFF
cdr3_nt: TGTGCCAGCAGTTACTCGACTCCGGGGATCTCCTACAATGAGCAGTTCTTC

v_call: TRBV6-2/TRBV6-3
cdr3_length: 13
j_call: TRBJ2-7
d_call: TRBD1
clone_size: -
cdr3_aa: CASSGDRLSEQYF
cdr3_nt: TGTGCCAGCAGTGGGGACAGGCTGTCCGAGCAGTACTTC

v_call: TRBV5-4
cdr3_length: 15
j_call: TRBJ1-2
d_call: TRBD1
clone_size: -
cdr3_aa: CASTQLSGGGVRYTF
cdr3_nt: TGTGCCAGCACGCAGCTCTCAGGGGGCGGAGTACGCTACACCTTC

v_call: TRBV10-3
cdr3_length: 13
j_call: TRBJ1-1
d_call: -
clone_size: -
cdr3_aa: CASQEILNTEAFF
cdr3_nt: TGTGCCTCGCAGGAAATCCTGAACACTGAAGCTTTCTTT

v_call: TRBV5-1
cdr3_length: 15
j_call: TRBJ1-2
d_call: -
clone_size: -
cdr3_aa: CASRLTSGTNYGYTF
cdr3_nt: TGCGCCAGCCGTTTGACTTCCGGGACAAACTATGGCTACACCTTC

v_call: TRBV3-1/TRBV3-2
cdr3_length: 14
j_call: TRBJ1-3
d_call: -
clone_size: -
cdr3_aa: CASSLREGGNTIYF
cdr3_nt: TGTGCCAGCAGCCTGAGGGAGGGTGGAAACACCATATATTTT

v_call: TRBV5-4
cdr3_length: 15
j_call: TRBJ1-4
d_call: TRBD1
clone_size: once
cdr3_aa: CASSLTGVSNEKLFF
cdr3_nt: TGTGCCAGCAGCTTAACAGGGGTTTCTAATGAAAAACTGTTTTTT

v_call: TRBV30
cdr3_length: 12
j_call: TRBJ1-1
d_call: -
clone_size: -
cdr3_aa: CASARGKNEAFF
cdr3_nt: TGTGCTTCAGCAAGGGGGAAAAATGAAGCTTTCTTT

v_call: TRBV6-5
cdr3_length: 13
j_call: TRBJ1-6
d_call: -
clone_size: -
cdr3_aa: CASRGAANSPLHF
cdr3_nt: TGTGCCAGCAGGGGGGCAGCGAATTCACCCCTCCACTTT

v_call: TRBV5-4
cdr3_length: 12
j_call: TRBJ1-2
d_call: TRBD1
clone_size: -
cdr3_aa: CASSVGQGQGTF
cdr3_nt: TGTGCCAGCAGCGTTGGACAGGGGCAAGGCACCTTC

v_call: TRBV19
cdr3_length: 12
j_call: TRBJ1-1
d_call: TRBD1
clone_size: -
cdr3_aa: CASAGQGMGAFF
cdr3_nt: TGTGCCAGTGCGGGACAGGGGATGGGGGCTTTCTTT

v_call: TRBV5-1
cdr3_length: 15
j_call: TRBJ1-6
d_call: -
clone_size: -
cdr3_aa: CASSFGGVMDSPLHF
cdr3_nt: TGCGCCAGCAGCTTTGGCGGGGTGATGGATTCACCCCTCCACTTT

v_call: TRBV19
cdr3_length: 14
j_call: TRBJ2-2
d_call: -
clone_size: -
cdr3_aa: CASSPTRWPGELFF
cdr3_nt: TGTGCCAGTAGTCCAACACGATGGCCCGGGGAGCTGTTTTTT

v_call: TRBV7-2
cdr3_length: 13
j_call: TRBJ1-1
d_call: TRBD1
clone_size: few
cdr3_aa: CASSNRGEGEAFF
cdr3_nt: TGTGCCAGCAGCAACAGGGGAGAGGGTGAAGCTTTCTTT

v_call: TRBV28
cdr3_length: 16
j_call: TRBJ2-3
d_call: TRBD2
clone_size: -
cdr3_aa: CASSHESGGATDTQYF
cdr3_nt: TGTGCCAGCAGTCATGAAAGCGGGGGGGCCACAGATACGCAGTATTTT

v_call: TRBV21-1
cdr3_length: 16
j_call: TRBJ1-5
d_call: -
clone_size: -
cdr3_aa: CASSKRQRGLNQPQHF
cdr3_nt: TGTGCCAGCAGCAAACGACAGAGGGGGCTCAATCAGCCCCAGCATTTT

v_call: TRBV5-1
cdr3_length: 15
j_call: TRBJ2-3
d_call: -
clone_size: -
cdr3_aa: CASSRRLEGADTQYF
cdr3_nt: TGCGCCAGCAGTCGACGGCTAGAAGGGGCAGATACGCAGTATTTT

v_call: TRBV12-5
cdr3_length: 15
j_call: TRBJ1-5
d_call: TRBD1
clone_size: few
cdr3_aa: CASGLGTGGRQPQHF
cdr3_nt: TGTGCTAGTGGTTTGGGAACAGGGGGCAGACAGCCCCAGCATTTT

v_call: TRBV5-4
cdr3_length: 14
j_call: TRBJ2-2
d_call: -
clone_size: -
cdr3_aa: CASSTGQNTGELFF
cdr3_nt: TGTGCCAGCAGCACGGGACAGAACACCGGGGAGCTGTTTTTT

v_call: TRBV5-1
cdr3_length: 16
j_call: TRBJ1-6
d_call: TRBD1
clone_size: -
cdr3_aa: CASSPGQGSYNSPLHF
cdr3_nt: TGCGCCAGCAGCCCGGGACAGGGATCCTATAATTCACCCCTCCACTTT

v_call: TRBV4-1
cdr3_length: 14
j_call: TRBJ2-7
d_call: -
clone_size: -
cdr3_aa: CASSSSRAIDEQYF
cdr3_nt: TGCGCCAGCAGTTCATCCCGAGCGATCGACGAGCAGTACTTC

v_call: TRBV19
cdr3_length: 12
j_call: TRBJ1-4
d_call: -
clone_size: -
cdr3_aa: CASSSRTEKLFF
cdr3_nt: TGTGCCAGTAGTTCGAGGACAGAAAAACTGTTTTTT

v_call: TRBV6-1
cdr3_length: 13
j_call: TRBJ2-5
d_call: -
clone_size: -
cdr3_aa: CASSDTGSTTQYF
cdr3_nt: TGTGCCAGCAGTGACACCGGGAGCACAACCCAGTACTTC

v_call: TRBV19
cdr3_length: 15
j_call: TRBJ1-2
d_call: TRBD1
clone_size: once
cdr3_aa: CASSISGQGPSGYTF
cdr3_nt: TGTGCCAGTAGTATATCGGGACAGGGACCCAGTGGCTACACCTTC

v_call: TRBV15
cdr3_length: 20
j_call: TRBJ1-5
d_call: -
clone_size: -
cdr3_aa: CATSRDPGAGAQGGNQPQHF
cdr3_nt: TGTGCCACCAGCAGAGACCCTGGGGCAGGGGCGCAGGGAGGCAATCAGCCCCAGCATTTT

v_call: TRBV6-6
cdr3_length: 15
j_call: TRBJ2-3
d_call: -
clone_size: -
cdr3_aa: CASSLPGPGTDTQYF
cdr3_nt: TGTGCCAGCAGTTTGCCGGGCCCAGGGACTGATACGCAGTATTTT

v_call: TRBV9
cdr3_length: 15
j_call: TRBJ1-1
d_call: -
clone_size: -
cdr3_aa: CASSVDRGGMTEAFF
cdr3_nt: TGTGCCAGCAGCGTAGATCGGGGAGGGATGACTGAAGCTTTCTTT

v_call: TRBV6-5
cdr3_length: 13
j_call: TRBJ1-1
d_call: -
clone_size: -
cdr3_aa: CASSMREDTEAFF
cdr3_nt: TGTGCCAGCAGTATGAGGGAAGACACTGAAGCTTTCTTT

v_call: TRBV6-4
cdr3_length: 13
j_call: TRBJ1-1
d_call: -
clone_size: -
cdr3_aa: CASSDEVNTEAFF
cdr3_nt: TGTGCCAGCAGTGACGAGGTGAACACTGAAGCTTTCTTT

v_call: TRBV2
cdr3_length: 16
j_call: TRBJ2-2
d_call: -
clone_size: -
cdr3_aa: CASSEARGANTGELFF
cdr3_nt: TGTGCCAGCAGTGAAGCGCGCGGGGCGAACACCGGGGAGCTGTTTTTT

v_call: TRBV5-4
cdr3_length: 15
j_call: TRBJ2-1
d_call: -
clone_size: -
cdr3_aa: CASSLFTLRNNEQFF
cdr3_nt: TGTGCCAGCAGCTTGTTTACTCTACGAAACAATGAGCAGTTCTTC

v_call: TRBV19
cdr3_length: 14
j_call: TRBJ2-3
d_call: TRBD2
clone_size: few
cdr3_aa: CASSAGGFTDTQYF
cdr3_nt: TGTGCCAGTAGTGCGGGGGGTTTCACAGATACGCAGTATTTT